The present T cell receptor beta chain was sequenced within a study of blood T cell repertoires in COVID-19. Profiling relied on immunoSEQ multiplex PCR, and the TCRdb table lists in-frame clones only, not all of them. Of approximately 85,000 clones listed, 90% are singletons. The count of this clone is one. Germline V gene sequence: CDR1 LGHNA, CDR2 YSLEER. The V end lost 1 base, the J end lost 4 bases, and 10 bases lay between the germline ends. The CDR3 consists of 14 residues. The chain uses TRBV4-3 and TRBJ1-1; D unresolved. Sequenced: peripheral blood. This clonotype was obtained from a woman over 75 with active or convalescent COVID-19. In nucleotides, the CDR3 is TGCGCCAGCAGCCAAGTTGGGAGAGGCACTGAAGCTTTCTTT. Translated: CASSQVGRGTEAFF.